This entry lists 22 T cell receptor beta chains sequenced from one sample in a study of radiotherapy plus CTLA-4 blockade in lung cancer. Produced via immunoSEQ multiplex PCR; TCRdb's table is partial and in-frame only. The sample lists tens of thousands of clones; around nine tenths were seen once. The sequencing here drew on peripheral blood, taken from a patient treated with radiotherapy plus ipilimumab. Every receptor here comes from a human donor with non-small cell lung cancer whose response to radiotherapy plus ipilimumab could not be evaluated.

This clone has a single count. The rearrangement links TRBV18 to TRBJ1-1, with 7 bases fitting TRBD1. Germline loops: CDR1 KGHSH, CDR2 LQKENI. The V segment lost 3 bases and the J segment 1 base; nucleotides outside the gene matches: 8. This CDR3 region has 16 residues. The CDR3 DNA reads TGTGCCAGCTCACCGGTGGCAGGGGGGCCGAACACTGAAGCTTTCTTT. It is translated as CASSPVAGGPNTEAFF. Based on the CDR3 plus reference TRBV18 and TRBJ1-1, the full variable domain is NAGVMQNPRHLVRRRGQEARLRCSPMKGHSHVYWYRQLPEEGLKFMVYLQKENIIDESGMPKERFSAEFPKEGPSILRIQQVVRGDSAAYFCASSPVAGGPNTEAFFGQGTRLTVV.

The rearrangement links TRBV6-5 to TRBJ2-7, with TRBD1 matching over 12 bases. Germline V gene data show CDR1 as MNHEY and CDR2 as SVGAGI. This CDR3 is 15 amino acids long. V lost 5 bases, J lost 3 bases, and 5 bases stayed unmatched. The CDR3 bases are TGTGCCAGCAGTCCCGGGACAGGGGGCCTCTACGAGCAGTACTTC. It translates to CASSPGTGGLYEQYF.

This clone was seen once. The V gene is TRBV6-5, the J gene TRBJ1-2; unclear D gene. The germline V gene encodes CDR1 MNHEY and CDR2 SVGAGI. This CDR3 spans 15 amino acids. V lost 0 bases to trimming and J lost 4 bases, with 12 bases between them. The chain's CDR3 is CASSYSFEGGYGYTF. As DNA, the CDR3 is TGTGCCAGCAGTTACTCCTTCGAGGGAGGCTATGGCTACACCTTC.

The chain employs TRBV29-1 and TRBJ1-1; D might be TRBD1 (5 bases). There are 12 residues in the CDR3. Germline V gene sequence: CDR1 SQVTM, CDR2 ANQGSEA. V lost 6 bases to trimming and J lost 4 bases, with 12 bases between them. CDR3 DNA sequence: TGCAGCGTCGTGTGGGGGGGCACTGAAGCTTTCTTT. As protein: CSVVWGGTEAFF.

The sample holds one count of this clone. V usage is TRBV5-5 and J usage is TRBJ1-4; the D gene is possibly TRBD1 (5 bases). V lost 4 bases to trimming and J lost 0 bases, with 10 bases between them. CDR3 length: 15 residues. Germline-derived CDR1 and CDR2 are SGHKS and YYEKEE (reference sequence). CDR3 protein: CASSVQATTNEKLFF. The CDR3, as DNA: TGTGCCAGCAGCGTACAGGCCACAACTAATGAAAAACTGTTTTTT.

Turning to this clone: The sample carries other DNA sequences with the same CDR3. The chain carries TRBV5-1 and TRBJ2-5; 7 nucleotides line up with TRBD2. The germline V gene has CDR1 SGHRS and CDR2 YFSETQ. V shed 0 bases and J 1 base; nucleotides not matched to a gene: 3. The CDR3 extends over 15 amino acids. The CDR3 coding sequence is TGCGCCAGCAGCTTGGCGCCTAGCGGCCAAGAGACCCAGTACTTC. Its translation: CASSLAPSGQETQYF. Full variable domain (remainder filled in from reference TRBV5-1 and TRBJ2-5): KAGVTQTPRYLIKTRGQQVTLSCSPISGHRSVSWYQQTPGQGLQFLFEYFSETQRNKGNFPGRFSGRQFSNSRSEMNVSTLELGDSALYLCASSLAPSGQETQYFGPGTRLLVL.

The chain combines TRBV7-2 with TRBJ2-3; TRBD2 aligns across 14 bases. In germline, CDR1 is SGHTA, CDR2 FQGNSA. The CDR3 has 17 residues. The V gene end was trimmed by 5 bases and the J gene end by 3 bases; junction bases not matched to a gene: 7. CDR3 in amino acids: CASSRLAGGYRTDTQYF. DNA for the CDR3: TGTGCCAGCAGCAGACTAGCGGGGGGGTATAGAACAGATACGCAGTATTTT.

V usage is TRBV6-1 and J usage is TRBJ2-7; 7 nucleotides line up with TRBD1. The CDR3 consists of 14 residues. Trimming at V came to 6 bases and at J to 9 bases, leaving 14 bases not matched to a gene. Germline CDR1 MNHNS, CDR2 SASEGT. The CDR3 sequence is CASSHEGQSSTQYF. CDR3 nucleotides: TGTGCCAGCAGCCACGAGGGACAGTCCTCTACGCAGTACTTC.

On this clone itself: One end of the junction does not line up with germline, which may come from a read error. The CDR3 here is CASSLASWGKNCGYTF. The CDR3 DNA sequence: TGTGCCAGCAGCTTAGCATCGTGGGGCAAGAACTGTGGCTACACCTTC. V is TRBV7-9 and J is TRBJ1-2, with a tentative D call TRBD1 (5 bases). Germline CDR1 SEHNR, CDR2 FQNEAQ (reference sequence). The CDR3 sequence is 16 residues long.

The chain is built from TRBV4-1 and TRBJ2-1; TRBD1 is a possible D gene (6 bases). The CDR3 contains 17 residues. V was shortened by 0 bases and J by 7 bases, with 19 bases between the two germline ends. Germline V gene data show CDR1 as MGHRA and CDR2 as YSYEKL. Here the CDR3 DNA reads TGCGCCAGCAGCCAAGAGGGTTGGGGCAGGGGCGGGAATGAGCAGTTCTTC. Amino acid sequence: CASSQEGWGRGGNEQFF.

This sequence joins TRBV7-8 and TRBJ1-1; 7 positions agree with TRBD1. The CDR3 has 16 amino acids. Looked up from germline, CDR1 is SGHVS and CDR2 is FQNEAQ. V lost 4 bases to trimming and J lost 3 bases; unmatched junction nucleotides: 11. The CDR3, as DNA: TGTGCCAGCAGCTCACTCCGGGACAGCTTCTACACTGAAGCTTTCTTT. Its translation: CASSSLRDSFYTEAFF.

The chain combines TRBV9 with TRBJ2-3; D gene unclear. The germline V gene encodes CDR1 SGDLS and CDR2 YYNGEE. V lost 1 base and J 1 base, leaving 10 bases between the germline ends. The CDR3 is made up of 15 amino acids. The CDR3: CASSVQDTRTDTQYF. The CDR3 nucleotides read TGTGCCAGCAGCGTACAAGACACGCGCACAGATACGCAGTATTTT.

The chain carries TRBV2 and TRBJ2-1; possibly TRBD2 for D (6 bases). The CDR3 totals 15 residues. Germline loops: CDR1 SNHLY, CDR2 FYNNEI. V was cut by 7 bases and J by 4 bases, with 17 bases left in between. CDR3 loop: CASISDAAGYNEQFF. The DNA for the CDR3 is TGTGCCAGCATCTCGGACGCGGCGGGATACAATGAGCAGTTCTTC.

The J gene is TRBJ1-1, the V gene TRBV7-9; 7 nucleotides match TRBD1. The ends lost 4 bases at V and 1 base at J; junction bases unmatched: 6. The CDR3 runs 15 residues. Germline V gene sequence: CDR1 SEHNR, CDR2 FQNEAQ (reference sequence). CDR3 in amino acids: CASSSTGATNTEAFF. The CDR3 region has the DNA TGTGCCAGCAGCTCCACAGGGGCGACGAACACTGAAGCTTTCTTT.

The genes are TRBV29-1 and TRBJ2-1; a weak D match, TRBD2 (5 bases). This CDR3 contains 12 residues. Trimming cost V 7 bases and J 9 bases, with 16 bases left between them. Germline CDR1 SQVTM, CDR2 ANQGSEA. Here the CDR3 DNA reads TGCAGCGCCTACCCCACTAGAGGTGAGCAGTTCTTC. Translated: CSAYPTRGEQFF.

The rearrangement uses TRBV28 and TRBJ1-1, with TRBD1 identical over 7 bases. V was clipped by 3 bases and J by 0 bases; unmatched bases: 10. The CDR3 is 17 residues long. Germline loops: CDR1 MDHEN, CDR2 SYDVKM. The CDR3 protein is CASSFRTGTALNTEAFF. The CDR3 region has the DNA TGTGCCAGCAGTTTCAGAACCGGGACAGCCCTGAACACTGAAGCTTTCTTT.

J is TRBJ2-7 and V is TRBV29-1; 10 positions match TRBD1. Germline trimming cut 6 bases from V and 0 bases from J; bases unmatched to any gene: 5. The CDR3 is 14 amino acids. Germline CDR1 SQVTM, CDR2 ANQGSEA. CDR3 protein: CSVTGQGGSYEQYF. In DNA form, the CDR3 reads TGCAGCGTAACTGGACAGGGGGGCTCCTACGAGCAGTACTTC.

The chain has TRBV7-9 and TRBJ2-1, with a tentative D call TRBD2 (5 bases). This CDR3 has 13 amino acids. The V end lost 3 bases, the J end lost 8 bases, and 11 bases lay between the germline ends. Germline assignment: CDR1 SEHNR and CDR2 FQNEAQ (reference sequence). The CDR3 sequence: CASSLRTHDEQFF. The CDR3 DNA reads TGTGCCAGCAGCTTGAGGACTCACGATGAGCAGTTCTTC.

The rearrangement uses TRBV27 and TRBJ1-1, with TRBD1 matching over 8 bases. In germline, CDR1 is MNHEY, CDR2 SMNVEV (reference sequence). This CDR3 spans 13 amino acids. V dropped 5 bases and J dropped 4; count of bases not matched to a gene: 3. CDR3 sequence reads: CASSPTGVTEAFF. CDR3 DNA: TGTGCCAGCAGTCCGACAGGGGTCACTGAAGCTTTCTTT.

The sample holds one count of this clone. The rearrangement uses TRBV5-1 and TRBJ2-7, with TRBD1 matching over 9 bases. The CDR3 consists of 16 residues. Germline trimming cut 0 bases from V and 7 bases from J; bases unmatched to any gene: 11. The germline V gene encodes CDR1 SGHRS and CDR2 YFSETQ. CDR3 sequence reads: CASSLDGTGTAGEQYF. Here the CDR3 DNA reads TGCGCCAGCAGCTTGGATGGGACAGGGACCGCTGGTGAGCAGTACTTC.

This chain joins TRBV13 and TRBJ2-1; 10 positions agree with TRBD2. The length of the CDR3 is 14 residues. After removal of 8 bases from V and 6 bases from J, the junction contained 7 bases not matched to a gene. Germline V gives CDR1 PRHDT, CDR2 FYEKMQ (reference sequence). In DNA, the CDR3 is TGTGCCAGCGGGGCTAGCGGGAGTAGCAATGAGCAGTTCTTC. Protein product: CASGASGSSNEQFF. Supplemented by reference TRBV13 and TRBJ2-1, the full variable domain reads AAGVIQSPRHLIKEKRETATLKCYPIPRHDTVYWYQQGPGQDPQFLISFYEKMQSDKGSIPDRFSAQQFSDYHSELNMSSLELGDSALYFCASGASGSSNEQFFGPGTRLTVL.

This clone was seen only once. V gene TRBV6-1 combines with J gene TRBJ2-3; TRBD1 might be the D (6 bases). Germline V CDR1 and CDR2: MNHNS, SASEGT. CDR3 length equals 15 residues. Trimming pared 4 bases from V and 2 bases from J, leaving 13 bases between. The CDR3 reads CASSALQGTTDTQYF. DNA of the CDR3: TGTGCCAGCAGTGCCCTACAGGGCACCACAGATACGCAGTATTTT.